These T cell receptor beta chains were read from a single sample in a study of identifying expanded T cells in peripheral blood. The protocol was immunoSEQ multiplex PCR, while the TCRdb copy is restricted to in-frame clones and leaves out a portion. Of around 84,000 clones listed, 70% to 90% are singletons. Sequencing was performed on blood. These receptors were obtained from a person aged 18-69 years in good health. Both conserved end residues are part of each CDR3. A D gene is named only where the DNA matches it firmly. Some rows have no size entry. The others give once, few or many, or a class for an expanded clone.

>.|TRBJ2-5|11|.|TRBV7-8
CASRSQETQYF
TGTGCCAGCAGATCCCAAGAGACCCAGTACTTC
>.|TRBJ1-1|15|.|TRBV7-8
CASSLVPGFGTEAFF
TGTGCCAGCAGCCTAGTGCCCGGTTTCGGGACTGAAGCTTTCTTT
>.|TRBJ1-3|17|TRBD1|TRBV19
CASSHPGQGVSGNTIYF
TGTGCCAGTAGCCACCCGGGACAGGGGGTCTCTGGAAACACCATATATTTT
>once|TRBJ1-1|14|.|TRBV2
CAIQPTQGYTEAFF
TGTGCCATCCAGCCGACGCAGGGGTACACTGAAGCTTTCTTT
>.|TRBJ2-5|14|.|TRBV2
CASSAQGGQETQYF
TGTGCCAGCAGTGCTCAAGGAGGGCAAGAGACCCAGTACTTC
>.|TRBJ2-7|14|.|TRBV11-2
CASSLARMNYEQYF
TGTGCCAGCAGCTTAGCCCGAATGAATTACGAGCAGTACTTC
>.|TRBJ2-1|14|TRBD2|TRBV7-2
CASSSRTSSYEQFF
TGTGCCAGCAGCTCCCGGACTAGCTCCTATGAGCAGTTCTTC
>once|TRBJ2-3|15|.|TRBV5-1
CASSYSDPSTDTQYF
TGCGCCAGCAGCTATTCCGACCCGAGCACAGATACGCAGTATTTT
>once|TRBJ2-7|13|TRBD1|TRBV5-1
CASSALPRGEQYF
TGCGCCAGCAGCGCGCTCCCCAGGGGGGAGCAGTACTTC
>.|TRBJ2-7|12|.|TRBV11-2
CASSLQGYEQYF
TGTGCCAGCAGCTTACAGGGCTACGAGCAGTACTTC
>.|TRBJ2-2|14|TRBD1|TRBV9
CASSGTGGVGELFF
TGTGCCAGCAGCGGGACAGGGGGTGTGGGGGAGCTGTTTTTT
>.|TRBJ2-1|14|TRBD1|TRBV11-3
CASSPGGQGSEQFF
TGTGCCAGCAGCCCTGGGGGACAGGGTTCTGAGCAGTTCTTC
>.|TRBJ1-5|14|TRBD1|TRBV30
CAWSAYRGGQPQHF
TGTGCCTGGAGTGCCTACAGGGGGGGTCAGCCCCAGCATTTT
>.|TRBJ2-6|19|.|TRBV21-1
CASSKGSSGGSNGANVLTF
TGTGCCAGCAGCAAAGGTTCTAGCGGGGGATCTAACGGGGCCAACGTCCTGACTTTC
>.|TRBJ2-3|16|.|TRBV7-8
CASSRETGTSTDTQYF
TGTGCCAGCAGCCGTGAGACAGGGACTAGCACAGATACGCAGTATTTT
>.|TRBJ1-2|12|.|TRBV29-1
CSVGSANYGYTF
TGCAGCGTGGGATCGGCTAACTATGGCTACACCTTC
>.|TRBJ2-3|15|TRBD2|TRBV28
CASSLLAGVPDTQYF
TGTGCCAGCAGTTTATTAGCGGGGGTCCCAGATACGCAGTATTTT
>.|TRBJ1-1|13|TRBD1|TRBV27
CASSGQVNTEAFF
TGTGCCAGCAGTGGACAGGTAAACACTGAAGCTTTCTTT
>.|TRBJ1-1|15|.|TRBV19
CASKEVGTGNTEAFF
TGTGCCAGTAAGGAGGTGGGTACAGGGAACACTGAAGCTTTCTTT
>.|TRBJ1-3|15|.|TRBV18
CASPPPGGSGNTIYF
TGTGCCAGCCCACCACCCGGCGGCTCTGGAAACACCATATATTTT
>.|TRBJ2-7|15|TRBD2|TRBV2
CASMLAGGHSYEQYF
TGTGCCAGCATGCTAGCGGGAGGACATTCCTACGAGCAGTACTTC
>.|TRBJ2-1|13|TRBD1|TRBV7-9
CASSRGQTNEQFF
TGTGCCAGCAGCAGGGGACAGACCAATGAGCAGTTCTTC
>.|TRBJ2-7|16|TRBD2|TRBV7-2
CASSLESQRQAGEQYF
TGTGCCAGCAGCTTAGAATCACAGCGCCAAGCGGGGGAGCAGTACTTC
>.|TRBJ2-7|14|.|TRBV19
CASSIQTGLYEQYF
TGTGCCAGTAGTATACAAACAGGACTATACGAGCAGTACTTC
>once|TRBJ1-1|16|.|TRBV4-3
CASSQDLQFLNTEAFF
TGCGCCAGCAGCCAAGATCTTCAGTTTTTGAACACTGAAGCTTTCTTT
>.|TRBJ2-7|15|TRBD1|TRBV7-3
CASSPTGTGAYEQYF
TGTGCCAGCAGCCCTACTGGGACAGGGGCCTACGAGCAGTACTTC
>.|TRBJ2-1|14|TRBD2|TRBV29-1
CSVKAGGVDNEQFF
TGCAGCGTGAAAGCGGGAGGAGTCGACAATGAGCAGTTCTTC
>.|TRBJ1-3|16|.|TRBV18
CASSAGTGGSGNTIYF
TGTGCCAGCTCCGCCGGGACGGGAGGCTCTGGAAACACCATATATTTT
>.|TRBJ1-2|10|.|TRBV25-1
CASSDYGYTF
TGTGCCAGCAGTGACTATGGCTACACCTTC
>.|TRBJ1-2|14|.|TRBV19
CASSISSPNYGYTF
TGTGCCAGTAGTATTAGTAGCCCTAACTATGGCTACACCTTC
>.|TRBJ1-5|14|.|TRBV2
CASNSPPSNQPQHF
TGTGCCAGCAATTCACCGCCTAGCAATCAGCCCCAGCATTTT
>.|TRBJ2-1|14|.|TRBV2
CASSEFPRGDEQFF
TGTGCCAGCAGTGAATTCCCCCGGGGTGATGAGCAGTTCTTC
>.|TRBJ1-1|12|.|TRBV11-2
CASGKRGTEAFF
TGTGCCAGCGGGAAAAGAGGAACTGAAGCTTTCTTT
>once|TRBJ2-3|15|.|TRBV6-1
CASSEGEWGLDTQYF
TGTGCCAGCAGCGAAGGGGAGTGGGGTTTGGATACGCAGTATTTT
>.|TRBJ1-4|15|.|TRBV19
CASSTQGIGTEKLFF
TGTGCCAGTAGTACTCAAGGAATCGGGACGGAAAAACTGTTTTTT
>.|TRBJ1-2|15|.|TRBV9
CASSVGRVPNYGYTF
TGTGCCAGCAGCGTAGGTAGGGTCCCTAACTATGGCTACACCTTC
>.|TRBJ2-2|16|TRBD1|TRBV5-1
CASSRLGTANTGELFF
TGCGCCAGCAGCCGCCTCGGGACAGCGAACACCGGGGAGCTGTTTTTT
>.|TRBJ1-5|15|.|TRBV19
CASTSGTDSNQPQHF
TGTGCCAGCACCTCAGGGACCGATAGCAATCAGCCCCAGCATTTT
>.|TRBJ2-7|17|TRBD1|TRBV12-5
CASGLVRGTGKNYEQYF
TGTGCTAGTGGTTTGGTACGAGGGACAGGGAAAAACTACGAGCAGTACTTC
>.|TRBJ2-3|11|.|TRBV7-9
CASSSTDTQYF
TGTGCCAGCAGCTCTACAGATACGCAGTATTTT
>.|TRBJ2-2|15|TRBD2|TRBV5-4
CASSTGRANTGELFF
TGTGCCAGCAGCACCGGGAGGGCGAACACCGGGGAGCTGTTTTTT
>.|TRBJ1-2|13|.|TRBV9
CASTRDGNYGYTF
TGTGCCAGTACACGGGATGGTAACTATGGCTACACCTTC
>.|TRBJ1-3|15|.|TRBV6-1
CASSAGASGRNTIYF
TGTGCCAGCAGTGCCGGGGCAAGTGGCCGAAACACCATATATTTT
>.|TRBJ2-1|15|TRBD2|TRBV19
CASSFLGLAGGRQFF
TGTGCCAGTAGTTTTTTAGGGCTAGCGGGAGGGAGACAGTTCTTC
>once|TRBJ2-5|16|TRBD2|TRBV7-9
CASSLLKRGGRETQYF
TGTGCCAGCAGCTTGTTGAAGCGGGGGGGCCGGGAGACCCAGTACTTC
>.|TRBJ1-5|14|.|TRBV4-1
CASSQVDRNQPQHF
TGCGCCAGCAGCCAAGTCGACAGGAATCAGCCCCAGCATTTT
>.|TRBJ1-1|15|TRBD1|TRBV18
CASSPLGQGGTEAFF
TGTGCCAGCTCACCCCTCGGACAGGGAGGAACTGAAGCTTTCTTT
>.|TRBJ1-5|16|.|TRBV7-2
CASSLAPGIGNQPQHF
TGTGCCAGCAGCTTAGCGCCGGGGATTGGCAATCAGCCCCAGCATTTT
>.|TRBJ2-7|16|TRBD2|TRBV11-2
CASSLGSGRGSYEQYF
TGTGCCAGCAGCTTAGGGAGCGGGAGGGGGTCCTACGAGCAGTACTTC
>.|TRBJ2-1|14|.|TRBV7-9
CASSLVPRDNEQFF
TGTGCCAGCAGCTTAGTGCCACGGGACAATGAGCAGTTCTTC
>.|TRBJ1-2|14|.|TRBV19
CASSIPGTGYGYTF
TGTGCCAGTAGTATCCCCGGGACGGGCTATGGCTACACCTTC
>.|TRBJ2-1|16|.|TRBV7-8
CASSLVQRTSYNEQFF
TGTGCCAGCAGCTTAGTGCAGCGGACCTCCTACAATGAGCAGTTCTTC
>.|TRBJ1-6|15|.|TRBV9
CASSPQPRVGSPLHF
TGTGCCAGCAGCCCCCAACCACGTGTAGGATCACCCCTCCACTTT
>.|TRBJ2-7|14|TRBD1|TRBV7-9
CASSSGGRPDEQYF
TGTGCCAGCAGCTCAGGGGGCAGGCCGGACGAGCAGTACTTC
>.|TRBJ2-5|14|.|TRBV9
CASSPSGGWETQYF
TGTGCCAGCAGCCCCAGTGGGGGCTGGGAGACCCAGTACTTC
>few|TRBJ1-1|13|.|TRBV9
CASSVEGNTEAFF
TGTGCCAGCAGCGTAGAGGGGAACACTGAAGCTTTCTTT
>few|TRBJ1-1|12|.|TRBV29-1
CSVWTVNTEAFF
TGCAGCGTGTGGACGGTGAACACTGAAGCTTTCTTT
>.|TRBJ1-3|16|TRBD1|TRBV27
CASSLRGRGSGNTIYF
TGTGCCAGCAGTTTAAGGGGGCGGGGATCTGGAAACACCATATATTTT
>.|TRBJ2-7|16|TRBD1|TRBV30
CAWSLRPGQGGDEQYF
TGTGCCTGGAGCCTAAGACCCGGACAGGGGGGCGACGAGCAGTACTTC
>once|TRBJ1-1|15|.|TRBV11-2
CASSSFQGQNTEAFF
TGTGCCAGCAGCTCCTTTCAGGGGCAAAACACTGAAGCTTTCTTT